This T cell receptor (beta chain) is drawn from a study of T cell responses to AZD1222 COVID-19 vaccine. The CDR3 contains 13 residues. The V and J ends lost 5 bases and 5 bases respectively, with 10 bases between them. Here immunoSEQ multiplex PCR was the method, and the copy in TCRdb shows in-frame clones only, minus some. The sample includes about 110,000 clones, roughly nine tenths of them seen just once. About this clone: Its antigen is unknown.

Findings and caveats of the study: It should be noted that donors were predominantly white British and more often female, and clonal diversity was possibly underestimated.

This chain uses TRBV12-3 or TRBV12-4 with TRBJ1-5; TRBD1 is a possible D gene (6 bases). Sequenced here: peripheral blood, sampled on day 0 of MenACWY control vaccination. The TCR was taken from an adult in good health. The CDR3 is CASSVEGDQPQHF. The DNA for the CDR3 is TGTGCCAGCAGTGTAGAGGGGGATCAGCCCCAGCATTTT.